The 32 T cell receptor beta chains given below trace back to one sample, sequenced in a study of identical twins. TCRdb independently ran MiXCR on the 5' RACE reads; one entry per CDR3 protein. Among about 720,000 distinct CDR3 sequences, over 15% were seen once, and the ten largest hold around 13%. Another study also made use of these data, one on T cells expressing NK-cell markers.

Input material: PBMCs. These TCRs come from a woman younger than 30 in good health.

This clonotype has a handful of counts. CDR3 nucleotide sequence: TGCAGCGTCGCTGGAGGGCCCCAGGAGCAGTACTTC. Protein product: CSVAGGPQEQYF. The chain is built from TRBV29-1 and TRBJ2-7; D possibly corresponds to TRBD2 (6 bases). CDR1 is SQVTM and CDR2 is ANQGSEA in the germline V gene. V lost 6 bases and J 7 bases, leaving 16 bases between the germline ends. The CDR3 sequence is 12 residues long.

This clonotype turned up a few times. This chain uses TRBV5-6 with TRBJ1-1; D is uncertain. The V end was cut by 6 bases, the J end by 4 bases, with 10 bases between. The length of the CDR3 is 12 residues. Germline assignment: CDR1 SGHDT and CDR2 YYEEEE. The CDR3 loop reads CASKGGFTEAFF. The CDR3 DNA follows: TGTGCCAGCAAAGGAGGGTTCACTGAAGCTTTCTTT.

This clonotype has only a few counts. CDR3 loop: CASSQQSRNTEAFF. The CDR3 DNA follows: TGTGCCAGCAGCCAGCAATCGAGGAACACTGAAGCTTTCTTT. The chain links TRBV12-3 or TRBV12-4 to TRBJ1-1, with D unclear. Trimming left V 6 bases short and J 1 base short, with 12 bases between. The CDR3 spans 14 residues.

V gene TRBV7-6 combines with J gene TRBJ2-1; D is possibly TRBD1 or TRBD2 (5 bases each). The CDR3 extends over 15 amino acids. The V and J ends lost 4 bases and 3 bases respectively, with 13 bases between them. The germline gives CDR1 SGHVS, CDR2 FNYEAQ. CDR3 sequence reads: CASSSQGVVYNEQFF. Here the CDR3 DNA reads TGTGCCAGCAGCTCCCAGGGAGTTGTCTACAATGAGCAGTTCTTC.

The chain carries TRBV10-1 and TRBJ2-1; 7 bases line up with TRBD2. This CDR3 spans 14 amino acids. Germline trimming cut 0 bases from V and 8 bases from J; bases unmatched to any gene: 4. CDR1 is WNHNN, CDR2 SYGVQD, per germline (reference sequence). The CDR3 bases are TGCGCCAGCAGTGAGTCGTCCCGGGAGGATGAGCAGTTCTTC. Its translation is CASSESSREDEQFF.

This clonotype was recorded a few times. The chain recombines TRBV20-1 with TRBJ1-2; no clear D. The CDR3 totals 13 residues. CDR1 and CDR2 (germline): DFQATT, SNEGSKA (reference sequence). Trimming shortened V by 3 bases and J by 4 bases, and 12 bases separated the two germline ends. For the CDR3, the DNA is TGCAGTGCTAGCCTGGGGAGCGGCTATGGCTACACCTTC. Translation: CSASLGSGYGYTF.

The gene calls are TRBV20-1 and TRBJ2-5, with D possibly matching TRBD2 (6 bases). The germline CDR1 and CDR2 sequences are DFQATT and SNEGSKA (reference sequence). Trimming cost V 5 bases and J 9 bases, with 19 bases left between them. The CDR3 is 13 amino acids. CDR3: CSASTGTVDPQYF. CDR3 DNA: TGCAGTGCTTCCACCGGGACTGTGGATCCCCAGTACTTC.

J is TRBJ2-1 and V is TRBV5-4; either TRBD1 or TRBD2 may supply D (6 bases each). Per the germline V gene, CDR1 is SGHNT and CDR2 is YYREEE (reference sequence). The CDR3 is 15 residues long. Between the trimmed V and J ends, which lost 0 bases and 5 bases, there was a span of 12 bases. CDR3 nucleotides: TGTGCCAGCAGCTTGGAAACGGGGGCTGACAATGAGCAGTTCTTC. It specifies CASSLETGADNEQFF. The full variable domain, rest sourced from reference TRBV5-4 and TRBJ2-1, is ETGVTQSPTHLIKTRGQQVTLRCSSQSGHNTVSWYQQALGQGPQFIFQYYREEENGRGNFPPRFSGLQFPNYSSELNVNALELDDSALYLCASSLETGADNEQFFGPGTRLTVL.

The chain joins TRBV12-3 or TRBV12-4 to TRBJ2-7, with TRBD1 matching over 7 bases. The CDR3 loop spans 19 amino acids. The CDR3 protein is CTFSFRRRGIRTSSYEQYF. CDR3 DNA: TGTACCTTCAGTTTTCGACGCAGGGGGATCCGCACCAGCTCCTACGAGCAGTACTTC.

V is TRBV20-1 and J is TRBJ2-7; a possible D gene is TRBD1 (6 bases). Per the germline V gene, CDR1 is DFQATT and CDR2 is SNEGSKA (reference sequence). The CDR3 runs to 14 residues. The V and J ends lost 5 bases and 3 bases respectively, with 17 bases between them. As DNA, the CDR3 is TGCAGTGCTCTAGAGGGGGAAGTCGGCTACGAGCAGTACTTC. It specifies CSALEGEVGYEQYF.

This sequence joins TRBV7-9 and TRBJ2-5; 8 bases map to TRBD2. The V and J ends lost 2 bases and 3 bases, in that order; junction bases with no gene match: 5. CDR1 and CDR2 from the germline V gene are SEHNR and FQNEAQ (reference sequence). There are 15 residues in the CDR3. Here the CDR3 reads CASSLFRGGKETQYF. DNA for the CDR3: TGTGCCAGCAGCTTATTTCGGGGGGGCAAAGAGACCCAGTACTTC.

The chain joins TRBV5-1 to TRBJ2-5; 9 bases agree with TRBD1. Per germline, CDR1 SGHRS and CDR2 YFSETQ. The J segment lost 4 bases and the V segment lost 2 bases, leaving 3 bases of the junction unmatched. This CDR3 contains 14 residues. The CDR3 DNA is TGCGCCAGCAGCTTACAGGGGGCTCGAGAGACCCAGTACTTC. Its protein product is CASSLQGARETQYF.

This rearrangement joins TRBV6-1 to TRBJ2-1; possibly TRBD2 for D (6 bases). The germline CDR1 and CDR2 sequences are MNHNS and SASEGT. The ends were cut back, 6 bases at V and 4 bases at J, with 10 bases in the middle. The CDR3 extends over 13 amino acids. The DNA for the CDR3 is TGTGCCAGCAGGAGGGACTGGTACAATGAGCAGTTCTTC. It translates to CASRRDWYNEQFF.

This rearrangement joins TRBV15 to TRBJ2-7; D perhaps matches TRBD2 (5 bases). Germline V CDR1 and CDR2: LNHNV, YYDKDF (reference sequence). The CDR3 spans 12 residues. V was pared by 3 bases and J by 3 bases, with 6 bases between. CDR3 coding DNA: TGTGCCACCAGCAGGAGCGGCTACGAGCAGTACTTC. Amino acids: CATSRSGYEQYF.

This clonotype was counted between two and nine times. The CDR3 spells CASSYSFSQPQHF. The CDR3 nucleotides read TGTGCCAGCAGTTACTCTTTCAGTCAGCCCCAGCATTTT. The chain employs TRBV6-6 and TRBJ1-5; D gene unclear. This CDR3 has 13 residues. The germline V gene encodes CDR1 MNHNY and CDR2 SVGAGI (reference sequence). V was trimmed by 0 bases and J by 6 bases, leaving 6 bases between them.

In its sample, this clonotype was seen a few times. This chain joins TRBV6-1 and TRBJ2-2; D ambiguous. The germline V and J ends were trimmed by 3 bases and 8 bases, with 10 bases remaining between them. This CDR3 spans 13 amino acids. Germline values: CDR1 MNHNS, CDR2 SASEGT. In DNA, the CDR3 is TGTGCCAGCAGTGAGAGTGCGGTGGGGGAGCTGTTTTTT. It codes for CASSESAVGELFF.

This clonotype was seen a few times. DNA for the CDR3: TGTGCCAGCAGCTACCGACAAAACTCTGGGGCCAACGTCCTGACTTTC. Translating gives CASSYRQNSGANVLTF. The chain links TRBV7-9 to TRBJ2-6, with D unresolved. This CDR3 spans 16 amino acids. Germline CDR1 is SEHNR and CDR2 is FQNEAQ (reference sequence). Trimming shortened V by 4 bases and J by 0 bases, and 10 bases separated the two germline ends.

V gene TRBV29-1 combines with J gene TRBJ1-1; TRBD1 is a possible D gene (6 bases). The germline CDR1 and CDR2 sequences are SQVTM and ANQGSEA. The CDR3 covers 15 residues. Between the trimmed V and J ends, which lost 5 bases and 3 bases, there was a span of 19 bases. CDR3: CSVSDSTQGYTEAFF. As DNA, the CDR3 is TGCAGCGTTTCAGACTCGACTCAGGGGTACACTGAAGCTTTCTTT.

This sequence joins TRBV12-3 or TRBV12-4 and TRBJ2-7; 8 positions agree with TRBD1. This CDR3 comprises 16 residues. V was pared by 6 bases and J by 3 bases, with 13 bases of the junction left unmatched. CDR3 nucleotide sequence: TGTGCCAGCAGCACCCGAGACAGGGGCGAGAGCTACGAGCAGTACTTC. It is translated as CASSTRDRGESYEQYF.

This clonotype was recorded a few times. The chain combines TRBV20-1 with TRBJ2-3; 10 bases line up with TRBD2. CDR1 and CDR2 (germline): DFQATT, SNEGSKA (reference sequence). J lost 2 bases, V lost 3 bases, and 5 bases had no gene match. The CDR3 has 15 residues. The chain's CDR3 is CSASTSGENTDTQYF. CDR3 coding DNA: TGCAGTGCTAGTACTAGCGGGGAGAACACAGATACGCAGTATTTT.

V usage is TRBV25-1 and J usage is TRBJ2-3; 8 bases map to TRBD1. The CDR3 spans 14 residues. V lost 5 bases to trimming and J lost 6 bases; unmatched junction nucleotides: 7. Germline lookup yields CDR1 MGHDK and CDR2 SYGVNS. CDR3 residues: CASSTTGGWDTQYF. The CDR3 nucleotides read TGTGCCAGCAGTACAACAGGGGGTTGGGATACGCAGTATTTT.

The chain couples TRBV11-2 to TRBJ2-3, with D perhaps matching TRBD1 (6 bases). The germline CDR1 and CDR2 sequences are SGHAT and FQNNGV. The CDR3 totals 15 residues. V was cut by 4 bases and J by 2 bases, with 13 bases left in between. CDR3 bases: TGTGCCAGCAGCTACTCAGGGGTCCACACAGATACGCAGTATTTT. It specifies CASSYSGVHTDTQYF.

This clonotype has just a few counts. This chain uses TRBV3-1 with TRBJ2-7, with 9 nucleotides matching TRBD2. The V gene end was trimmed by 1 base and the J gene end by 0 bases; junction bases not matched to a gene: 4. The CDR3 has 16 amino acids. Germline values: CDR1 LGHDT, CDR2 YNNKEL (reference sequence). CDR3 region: CASSQVRTSVSYEQYF. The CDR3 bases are TGTGCCAGCAGCCAAGTCCGGACTAGCGTCTCCTACGAGCAGTACTTC.

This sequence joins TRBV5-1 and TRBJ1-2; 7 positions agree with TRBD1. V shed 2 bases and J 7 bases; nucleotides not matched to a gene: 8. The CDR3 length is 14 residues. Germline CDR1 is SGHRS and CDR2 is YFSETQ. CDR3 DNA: TGCGCCAGCAGCTTCGCAGGGGGGATTGGTGGCTACACCTTC. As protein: CASSFAGGIGGYTF.

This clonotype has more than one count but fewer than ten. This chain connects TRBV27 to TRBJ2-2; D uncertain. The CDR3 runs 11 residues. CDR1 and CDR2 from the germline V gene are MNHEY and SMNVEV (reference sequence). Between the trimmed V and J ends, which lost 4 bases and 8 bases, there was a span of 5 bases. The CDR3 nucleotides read TGTGCCAGCAGTTCTCGGGGGGAGCTGTTTTTT. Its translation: CASSSRGELFF.

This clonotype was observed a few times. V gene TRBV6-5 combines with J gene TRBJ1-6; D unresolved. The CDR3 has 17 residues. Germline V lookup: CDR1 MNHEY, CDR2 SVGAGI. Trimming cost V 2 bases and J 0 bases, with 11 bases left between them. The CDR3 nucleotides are TGTGCCAGCAGTTACGGGGTTATAGGCTCCTATAATTCACCCCTCCACTTT. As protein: CASSYGVIGSYNSPLHF.

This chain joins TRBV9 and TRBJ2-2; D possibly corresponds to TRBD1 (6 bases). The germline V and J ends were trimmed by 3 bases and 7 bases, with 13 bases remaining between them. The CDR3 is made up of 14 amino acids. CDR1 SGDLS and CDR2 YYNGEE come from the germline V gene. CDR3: CASSASGVVGELFF. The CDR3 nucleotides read TGTGCCAGCAGCGCGTCAGGGGTAGTCGGGGAGCTGTTTTTT. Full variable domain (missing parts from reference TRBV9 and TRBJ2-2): DSGVTQTPKHLITATGQRVTLRCSPRSGDLSVYWYQQSLDQGLQFLIQYYNGEERAKGNILERFSAQQFPDLHSELNLSSLELGDSALYFCASSASGVVGELFFGEGSRLTVL.

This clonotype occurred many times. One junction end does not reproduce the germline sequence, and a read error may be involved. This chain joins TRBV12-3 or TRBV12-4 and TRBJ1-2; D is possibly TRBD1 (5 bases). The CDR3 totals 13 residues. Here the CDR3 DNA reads TGTGCCAGCAGCTTAGGAGGGGACTATGGCTACACCTTC. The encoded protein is CASSLGGDYGYTF.

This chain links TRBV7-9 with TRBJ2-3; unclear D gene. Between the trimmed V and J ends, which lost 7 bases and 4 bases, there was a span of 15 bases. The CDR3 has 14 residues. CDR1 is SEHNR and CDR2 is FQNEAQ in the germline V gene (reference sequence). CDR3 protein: CASIPAGSADTQYF. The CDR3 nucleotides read TGTGCCAGCATCCCAGCCGGGTCTGCAGATACGCAGTATTTT. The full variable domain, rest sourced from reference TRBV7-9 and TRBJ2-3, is DTGVSQNPRHKITKRGQNVTFRCDPISEHNRLYWYRQTLGQGPEFLTYFQNEAQLEKSRLLSDRFSAERPKGSFSTLEIQRTEQGDSAMYLCASIPAGSADTQYFGPGTRLTVL.

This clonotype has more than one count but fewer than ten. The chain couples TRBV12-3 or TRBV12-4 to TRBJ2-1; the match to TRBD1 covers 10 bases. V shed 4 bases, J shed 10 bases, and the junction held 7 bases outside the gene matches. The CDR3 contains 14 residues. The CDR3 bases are TGTGCCAGCAGTTCCGGGACAGGGGTTAGGGAGCAGTTCTTC. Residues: CASSSGTGVREQFF.

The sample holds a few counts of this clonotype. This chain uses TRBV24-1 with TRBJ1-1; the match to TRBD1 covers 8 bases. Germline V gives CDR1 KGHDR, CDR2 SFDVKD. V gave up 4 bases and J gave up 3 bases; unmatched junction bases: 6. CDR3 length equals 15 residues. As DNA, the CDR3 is TGTGCCACCAGTGAGAAACAGGGGGGGCACACTGAAGCTTTCTTT. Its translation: CATSEKQGGHTEAFF.

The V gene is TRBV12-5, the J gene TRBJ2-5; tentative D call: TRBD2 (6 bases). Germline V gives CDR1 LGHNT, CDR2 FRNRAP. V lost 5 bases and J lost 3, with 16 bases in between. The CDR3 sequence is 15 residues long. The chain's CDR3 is CASGARLGPKETQYF. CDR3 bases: TGTGCTAGTGGTGCCCGACTAGGACCGAAAGAGACCCAGTACTTC.